These T cell receptor beta chains were read from a single sample in a study of lymphopenia after photon versus proton radiotherapy. Here immunoSEQ multiplex PCR was the method, and the copy in TCRdb shows in-frame clones only, minus some. Among over 20,000 clones, 80% to 90% were seen once, and the ten largest hold 8.5% to 14%. The input for sequencing was peripheral blood, taken from a patient treated with proton-based radiotherapy. These receptors were obtained from a man of 80 years or more with esophageal cancer. Each CDR3 is given with its conserved first and last residue. D genes are given only for firm matches. Some rows have no size entry. The others give once, few or many, or a class for an expanded clone.

CDR3 length,V gene,D gene,clone size,J gene,CDR3 protein,CDR3 DNA
13,TRBV27,.,.,TRBJ1-5,CASSLQYDQPQHF,TGTGCCAGCAGTTTACAATACGATCAGCCCCAGCATTTT
11,TRBV30,.,few,TRBJ1-2,CAWSPGRGYTF,TGTGCCTGGAGCCCTGGTCGTGGCTACACCTTC
15,TRBV4-1,TRBD1,.,TRBJ1-4,CASSPGQGVREKLFF,TGCGCCAGCAGCCCGGGACAGGGGGTACGGGAAAAACTGTTTTTT
12,TRBV29-1,.,.,TRBJ1-1,CSVDRGNTEAFF,TGCAGCGTTGACCGGGGGAACACTGAAGCTTTCTTT
17,TRBV7-2,TRBD2,.,TRBJ2-7,CASSFSSGTMWTYEQYF,TGTGCCAGCAGCTTTTCTAGCGGGACCATGTGGACCTACGAGCAGTACTTC
13,TRBV21-1,.,.,TRBJ2-1,CASQKGVYNEQFF,TGTGCCAGCCAAAAAGGCGTCTACAATGAGCAGTTCTTC
15,TRBV10-3,TRBD2,.,TRBJ2-1,CATRASGYVYNEQFF,TGTGCCACCCGGGCTAGCGGTTATGTCTACAATGAGCAGTTCTTC
15,TRBV10-3,TRBD1,.,TRBJ1-2,CAISEMGQGMHGYTF,TGTGCCATCAGTGAAATGGGACAGGGAATGCATGGCTACACCTTC
17,TRBV19,TRBD2,.,TRBJ2-7,CASSSNGLAGDSYEQYF,TGTGCCAGTAGTTCGAATGGACTAGCGGGGGACTCCTACGAGCAGTACTTC
11,TRBV7-8,.,.,TRBJ1-2,CALRDYYGYTF,TGTGCCCTTAGGGACTACTATGGCTACACCTTC
14,TRBV18,.,.,TRBJ1-1,CASSPSRWGTEAFF,TGTGCCAGCTCACCCTCGAGGTGGGGAACTGAAGCTTTCTTT
16,TRBV5-1,.,few,TRBJ1-1,CASSLVGGRQNTEAFF,TGCGCCAGCAGCTTGGTTGGGGGCAGACAAAACACTGAAGCTTTCTTT
17,TRBV4-2,TRBD1,.,TRBJ1-3,CASSQATGQRSGNTIYF,TGTGCCAGCAGCCAGGCCACGGGACAGCGCTCTGGAAACACCATATATTTT
13,TRBV13,TRBD1,.,TRBJ1-1,CASSLSGGTEAFF,TGTGCTAGCAGCTTGTCAGGGGGCACTGAAGCTTTCTTT
18,TRBV5-1,TRBD1,.,TRBJ2-7,CASSYRTGGRMGSYEQYF,TGCGCCAGCAGCTACCGGACAGGGGGGCGTATGGGATCCTACGAGCAGTACTTC
15,TRBV4-1,TRBD1,.,TRBJ2-7,CASSQGTVGWYEQYF,TGCGCCAGCAGCCAGGGGACAGTGGGTTGGTACGAGCAGTACTTC
17,TRBV5-3,.,.,TRBJ1-6,CARSLSGRNSYNSPLHF,TGTGCCAGAAGCTTGAGCGGACGGAACTCCTATAATTCACCCCTCCACTTT
16,TRBV5-8,.,.,TRBJ1-2,CASSLVLGAFNYGYTF,TGTGCCAGCAGCTTGGTATTAGGGGCCTTTAACTATGGCTACACCTTC
15,TRBV5-4,TRBD1,.,TRBJ2-3,CASSFRTGRTDTQYF,TGTGCCAGCAGCTTCAGGACAGGGAGAACAGATACGCAGTATTTT
16,TRBV5-4,.,.,TRBJ2-7,CASSSSAGTVSYEQYF,TGTGCCAGCAGCTCCTCCGCCGGGACGGTTTCCTACGAGCAGTACTTC
13,TRBV6-5,TRBD1,.,TRBJ2-5,CASSLGQGLEQYF,TGTGCCAGCAGCCTGGGACAGGGGTTGGAGCAGTACTTC
17,TRBV11-3,TRBD2,.,TRBJ2-1,CASSLGRTSGGYNEQFF,TGTGCCAGCAGCTTGGGACGGACTAGCGGGGGTTACAATGAGCAGTTCTTC
13,TRBV2,TRBD1,.,TRBJ2-7,CASSLDRESEQYF,TGTGCCAGCAGCTTGGACAGGGAAAGCGAGCAGTACTTC
12,TRBV19,.,.,TRBJ1-5,CASSNSNQPQHF,TGTGCCAGCAGTAATAGCAATCAGCCCCAGCATTTT
14,TRBV19,.,once,TRBJ2-5,CASSRLVRSETQYF,TGTGCCAGTAGTCGACTAGTCCGTTCAGAGACCCAGTACTTC
13,TRBV7-7,.,.,TRBJ2-5,CASSPGGQETQYF,TGTGCTAGCAGCCCGGGGGGCCAGGAGACCCAGTACTTC
15,TRBV7-2,TRBD2,.,TRBJ2-7,CASSLGSSGLYEQYF,TGTGCCAGCAGCTTAGGGTCTAGCGGGCTGTACGAGCAGTACTTC
11,TRBV6-5,.,.,TRBJ1-1,CATLGGTEAFF,TGTGCCACTTTAGGCGGCACTGAAGCTTTCTTT
14,TRBV9,.,.,TRBJ1-3,CASSTRPQLDTIYF,TGTGCCAGCAGCACCCGGCCGCAGTTAGACACCATATATTTT
14,TRBV7-3,TRBD2,.,TRBJ2-7,CASSLMGGSYEQYF,TGTGCCAGCAGCTTAATGGGGGGGTCCTACGAGCAGTACTTC
19,TRBV5-8,.,.,TRBJ2-6,CASSLVGGHDLSGANVLTF,TGTGCCAGCAGCTTGGTGGGGGGACACGACCTCTCTGGGGCCAACGTCCTGACTTTC
16,TRBV6-5,.,.,TRBJ1-2,CASSYGSGIGLGGYTF,TGTGCCAGCAGTTACGGATCTGGGATAGGCCTGGGAGGCTACACCTTC
15,TRBV30,TRBD2,once,TRBJ2-1,CAWSSGMSSYNEQFF,TGTGCCTGGTCTAGCGGGATGAGCTCCTACAATGAGCAGTTCTTC
11,TRBV10-3,.,.,TRBJ2-1,CAIGGTGEQFF,TGTGCCATCGGGGGTACCGGCGAGCAGTTCTTC
14,TRBV19,.,.,TRBJ2-3,CASVGVESTDTQYF,TGTGCCAGTGTGGGGGTGGAAAGCACAGATACGCAGTATTTT
14,TRBV7-9,.,.,TRBJ2-5,CASSPGDPQETQYF,TGTGCCAGCAGCCCCGGAGATCCGCAAGAGACCCAGTACTTC
16,TRBV27,.,.,TRBJ1-1,CASSLLGGRAVAEAFF,TGTGCCAGCAGTTTATTGGGGGGTCGGGCTGTCGCTGAAGCTTTCTTT
17,TRBV5-1,.,.,TRBJ2-3,CASSLGLGNGGTDTQYF,TGCGCCAGCAGCTTGGGGCTCGGGAACGGAGGTACAGATACGCAGTATTTT
15,TRBV5-4,TRBD2,.,TRBJ2-3,CASSPGTSGADTQYF,TGTGCCAGCAGTCCCGGGACTAGCGGGGCAGATACGCAGTATTTT
15,TRBV6-6,TRBD1,.,TRBJ1-2,CASSFFGTGGYGYTF,TGTGCCAGCAGTTTCTTCGGGACAGGGGGCTATGGCTACACCTTC
16,TRBV30,TRBD1,.,TRBJ2-2,CASKTGQVANTGELFF,TGTGCCTCAAAAACGGGACAGGTGGCGAACACCGGGGAGCTGTTTTTT
15,TRBV5-8,.,.,TRBJ1-3,CASSLVRGTGNTIYF,TGTGCCAGCAGCTTGGTGAGGGGGACTGGAAACACCATATATTTT
12,TRBV2,TRBD1,.,TRBJ1-6,CASRTGESPLHF,TGTGCCAGCAGGACAGGGGAATCACCCCTCCACTTT
15,TRBV7-3,TRBD2,.,TRBJ2-3,CASSFTSGGIDTQYF,TGTGCCAGCAGCTTCACTAGCGGGGGAATAGATACGCAGTATTTT
14,TRBV7-8,.,.,TRBJ2-7,CASSLGRARSEQYF,TGTGCCAGCAGCCTGGGCCGGGCCCGAAGTGAGCAGTACTTC
16,TRBV7-8,TRBD2,once,TRBJ2-7,CASSRLLTSGMYEQYF,TGTGCCAGCAGTCGCCTACTGACTAGCGGGATGTACGAGCAGTACTTC
12,TRBV4-2,.,.,TRBJ1-6,CASSRGSSPLHF,TGTGCCAGCAGTCGAGGGTCTTCACCCCTCCACTTT
16,TRBV6-6,TRBD1,once,TRBJ2-7,CASSKYRDRGRYEQYF,TGTGCCAGCAGTAAATATCGGGACAGGGGGCGTTATGAGCAGTACTTC
13,TRBV18,.,.,TRBJ1-2,CASSPVPNYGYTF,TGTGCCAGCTCACCAGTCCCTAACTATGGCTACACCTTC
12,TRBV15,.,once,TRBJ2-2,CATGIRAGELFF,TGTGCCACCGGGATTCGGGCCGGGGAGCTGTTTTTT
11,TRBV7-2,.,.,TRBJ2-1,CASDNYNEQFF,TGTGCCAGCGACAATTACAATGAGCAGTTCTTC
17,TRBV18,.,.,TRBJ2-7,CASSRQGRSGGWYEQYF,TGTGCCAGCTCACGTCAGGGGAGGTCCGGAGGTTGGTACGAGCAGTACTTC
16,TRBV15,TRBD1,.,TRBJ2-7,CATSRDGGTGAYEQYF,TGTGCCACCAGCAGAGATGGGGGGACAGGGGCCTACGAGCAGTACTTC
16,TRBV4-3,.,.,TRBJ1-4,CASSQGVSSDSEKLFF,TGCGCCAGCAGCCAAGGCGTATCAAGTGATAGTGAAAAACTGTTTTTT
15,TRBV4-1,TRBD1,.,TRBJ1-3,CASSHDRGPGNTIYF,TGCGCCAGCAGCCATGACAGGGGGCCGGGAAACACCATATATTTT